This TCR beta chain originates from a study of cytomegalovirus exposure and HLA in healthy donors. Study background: The same platform used for the approximately 700 first-cohort repertoires was also used for the roughly 120 validation repertoires, as a later analysis reported.

With 0 bases removed from V and 6 bases from J, the gap between germline ends came to 13 bases. Germline assignment: CDR1 SNHLY and CDR2 FYNNEI. There are 15 residues in the CDR3. Details on this clone: The antigen is unknown.

Separate from the approximately 720-subject first cohort was the approximately 120-subject validation cohort, to which the donors belonged. Data came from immunoSEQ multiplex PCR; TCRdb stores just in-frame clones and leaves some out. The table has about 340,000 clones, 70% to 90% seen once. General observations from the study: The study designated 150 or so TCR beta chains cytomegalovirus-associated. Most TCRs appeared rarely, but some public TCRs recurred in many donors.

The sequence was obtained from a woman aged 18-29 years in good health and CMV-seronegative. The sample comprised PBMCs. The chain couples TRBV2 to TRBJ2-3, with D possibly being TRBD1 (6 bases). The CDR3, as DNA: TGTGCCAGCAGTGAAGCGCAGGGGCTCAGCGATACGCAGTATTTT. This encodes CASSEAQGLSDTQYF.